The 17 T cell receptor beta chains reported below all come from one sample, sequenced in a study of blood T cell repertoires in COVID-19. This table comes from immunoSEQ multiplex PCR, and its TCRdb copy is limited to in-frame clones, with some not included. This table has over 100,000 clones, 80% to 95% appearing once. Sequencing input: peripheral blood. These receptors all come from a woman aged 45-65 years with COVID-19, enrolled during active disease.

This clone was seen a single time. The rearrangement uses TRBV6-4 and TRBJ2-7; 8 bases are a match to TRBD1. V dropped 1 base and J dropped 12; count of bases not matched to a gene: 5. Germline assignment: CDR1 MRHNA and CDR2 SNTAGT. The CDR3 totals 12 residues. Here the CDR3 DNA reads TGTGCCAGCAGTGACTTCAACAGGGGGTGGTACGTC. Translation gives CASSDFNRGWYV.

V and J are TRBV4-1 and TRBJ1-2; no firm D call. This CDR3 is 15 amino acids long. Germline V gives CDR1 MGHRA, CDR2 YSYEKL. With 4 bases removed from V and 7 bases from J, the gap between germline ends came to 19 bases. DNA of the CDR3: TGCGCCAGCAGCCGTCCTACTGAGGGATTGAGTGGCTACACCTTC. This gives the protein CASSRPTEGLSGYTF.

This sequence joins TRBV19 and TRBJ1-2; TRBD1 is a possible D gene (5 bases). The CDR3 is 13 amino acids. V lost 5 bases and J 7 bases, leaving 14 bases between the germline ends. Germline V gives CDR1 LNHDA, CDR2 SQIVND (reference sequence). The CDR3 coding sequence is TGTGCCAGTAGTGAAAGGAGGGGAGGTGGCTACACCTTC. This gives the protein CASSERRGGGYTF.

CDR3: CASSYLLGGDYGYTF. The CDR3 nucleotides read TGTGCCAGCAGTTACTTATTGGGGGGAGACTATGGCTACACCTTC. The V call is TRBV6-5, the J call TRBJ1-2, with a possible D match to TRBD1 (5 bases). Trimming took off 1 base at V and 3 bases at J, with 12 bases between the two ends. Germline CDR1 is MNHEY and CDR2 is SVGAGI. The CDR3 extends over 15 amino acids.

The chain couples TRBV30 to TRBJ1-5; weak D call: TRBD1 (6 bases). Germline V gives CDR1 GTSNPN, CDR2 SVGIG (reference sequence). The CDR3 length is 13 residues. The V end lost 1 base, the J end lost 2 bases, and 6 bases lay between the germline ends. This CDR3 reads CAWSGQGNQPQHF. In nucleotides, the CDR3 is TGTGCCTGGAGTGGACAGGGCAATCAGCCCCAGCATTTT.

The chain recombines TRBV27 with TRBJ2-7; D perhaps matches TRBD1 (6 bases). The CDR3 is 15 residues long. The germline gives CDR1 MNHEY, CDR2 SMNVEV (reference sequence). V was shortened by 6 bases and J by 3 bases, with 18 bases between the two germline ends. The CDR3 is CASRRGSRNDYEQYF. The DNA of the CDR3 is TGTGCCAGCAGGAGGGGGTCACGAAATGACTACGAGCAGTACTTC.

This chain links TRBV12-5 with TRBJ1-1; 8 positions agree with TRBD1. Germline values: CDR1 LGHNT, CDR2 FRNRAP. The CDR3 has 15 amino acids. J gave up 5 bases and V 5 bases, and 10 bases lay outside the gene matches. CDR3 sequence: CASGGLQGAKTEAFF. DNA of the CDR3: TGTGCTAGTGGTGGCCTCCAGGGGGCGAAGACTGAAGCTTTCTTT.

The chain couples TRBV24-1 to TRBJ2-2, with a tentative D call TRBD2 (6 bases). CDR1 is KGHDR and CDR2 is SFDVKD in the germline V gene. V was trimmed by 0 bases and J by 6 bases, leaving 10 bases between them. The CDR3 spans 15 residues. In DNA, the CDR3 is TGTGCCACCAGTGATTTGTGGGGGGAACCCGGGGAGCTGTTTTTT. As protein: CATSDLWGEPGELFF.

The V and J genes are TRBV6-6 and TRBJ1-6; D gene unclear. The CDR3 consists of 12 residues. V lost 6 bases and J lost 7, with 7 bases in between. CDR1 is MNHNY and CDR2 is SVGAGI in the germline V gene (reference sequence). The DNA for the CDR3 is TGTGCCAGCAGCCCGGGAAATTCACCCCTCCACTTT. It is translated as CASSPGNSPLHF.

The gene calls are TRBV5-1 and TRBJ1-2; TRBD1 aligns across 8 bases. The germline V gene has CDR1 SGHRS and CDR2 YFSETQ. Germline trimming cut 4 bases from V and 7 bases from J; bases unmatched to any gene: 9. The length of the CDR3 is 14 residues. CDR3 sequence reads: CASSLGSDRVGYTF. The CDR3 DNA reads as TGCGCCAGCAGCCTCGGGTCGGACAGGGTTGGCTACACCTTC.

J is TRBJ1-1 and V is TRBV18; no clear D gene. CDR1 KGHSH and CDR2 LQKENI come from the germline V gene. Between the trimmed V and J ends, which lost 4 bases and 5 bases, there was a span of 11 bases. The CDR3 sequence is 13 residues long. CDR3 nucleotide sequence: TGTGCCAGCTCACTCGATCAGAAAACTGAAGCTTTCTTT. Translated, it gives CASSLDQKTEAFF.

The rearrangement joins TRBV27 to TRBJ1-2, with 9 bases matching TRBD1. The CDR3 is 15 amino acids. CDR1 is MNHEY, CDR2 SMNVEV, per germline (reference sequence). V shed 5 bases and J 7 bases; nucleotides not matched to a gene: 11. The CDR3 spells CASSVPGQGIGGYTF. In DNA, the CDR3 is TGTGCCAGCAGTGTTCCGGGACAGGGAATAGGTGGCTACACCTTC.

The CDR3 loop reads CASSSSGGSNEKLFF. The CDR3 nucleotides are TGTGCCAGCAGTTCGTCCGGGGGATCAAATGAAAAACTGTTTTTT. The gene calls are TRBV6-5 and TRBJ1-4, with D possibly being TRBD1 (5 bases). The germline V and J ends were trimmed by 4 bases and 5 bases, with 14 bases remaining between them. Germline CDR1 MNHEY, CDR2 SVGAGI. The CDR3 has 15 residues.

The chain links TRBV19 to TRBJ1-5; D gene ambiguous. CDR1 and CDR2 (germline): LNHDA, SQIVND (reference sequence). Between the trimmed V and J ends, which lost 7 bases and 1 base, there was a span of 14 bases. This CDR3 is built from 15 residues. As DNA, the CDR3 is TGTGCCAGTACGATGCCCGGCAGGAGCAATCAGCCCCAGCATTTT. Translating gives CASTMPGRSNQPQHF.

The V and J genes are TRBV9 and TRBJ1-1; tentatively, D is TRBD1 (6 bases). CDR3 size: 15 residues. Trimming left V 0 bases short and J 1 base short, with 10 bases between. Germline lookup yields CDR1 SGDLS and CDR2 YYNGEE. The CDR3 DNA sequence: TGTGCCAGCAGCGTAGCGGGGGGCCGGAACACTGAAGCTTTCTTT. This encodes CASSVAGGRNTEAFF.

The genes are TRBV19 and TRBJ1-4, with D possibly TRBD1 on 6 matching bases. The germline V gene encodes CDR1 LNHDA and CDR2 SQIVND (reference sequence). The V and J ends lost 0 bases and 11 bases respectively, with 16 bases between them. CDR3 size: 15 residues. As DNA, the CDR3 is TGTGCCAGTAGTATAGACCACAGGGCGCTAGGGAAACTGTTTTTT. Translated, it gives CASSIDHRALGKLFF.

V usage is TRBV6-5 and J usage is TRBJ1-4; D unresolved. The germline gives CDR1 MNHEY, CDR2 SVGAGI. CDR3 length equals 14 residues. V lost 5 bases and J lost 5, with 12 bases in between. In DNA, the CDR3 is TGTGCCAGCAGTCTCGAACCCAGGAATGAAAAACTGTTTTTT. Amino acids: CASSLEPRNEKLFF.